This T cell receptor (beta chain) was retrieved from a study of blood T cell repertoires in COVID-19. Per the study methods: Reference gene primer amplification yielded estimated nucleated cell counts. Data came from immunoSEQ multiplex PCR; TCRdb stores just in-frame clones and leaves some out. V, J and clone size reflect that table, while D and trimming were determined from the DNA. The repertoire includes about 150,000 clones, approximately 84% of them detected once, and approximately 2.5% sits in the top ten. V shed 7 bases and J shed 7 bases, with 17 bases lying between them. CDR1 is SNHLY and CDR2 is FYNNEI in the germline V gene. This CDR3 has 13 residues.

The chain couples TRBV2 to TRBJ2-7; D might be TRBD1 (6 bases). The origin of this receptor is a human donor with acute or convalescent COVID-19. The donor label of this sample is uncertain. Specimen: peripheral blood. The CDR3 DNA reads as TGTGCCAGCATAGGGGGTGTGGGATGGGAGCAGTACGTC. Translated, it gives CASIGGVGWEQYV.